The rows below give T cell receptor beta chains drawn from one sample of a study of CD8 T cells in ankylosing spondylitis. TCRdb passed the 5' RACE reads through MiXCR, listing each CDR3 protein once. The sample lists roughly 700,000 distinct CDR3 sequences; over 15% were seen once. The sequencing input was blood, either unsorted or a sorted T cell fraction (not recorded which). The receptor source for this set is a male donor with ankylosing spondylitis. CDR3s leave out the opening cysteine and the closing phenylalanine or tryptophan. Rows give clone size only sometimes, using once, few, many, or a class for an expanded clone.

clone_size: few; j_call: TRBJ1-4; v_call: TRBV4-1; cdr3_aa: ASSQTTHGNNEKLF
clone_size: few; j_call: TRBJ2-1; v_call: TRBV10-3; cdr3_aa: AISEEGDYNEQF
clone_size: -; j_call: TRBJ1-1; v_call: TRBV6-1; cdr3_aa: ASSRWGATEAF
clone_size: few; j_call: TRBJ2-7; v_call: TRBV27; cdr3_aa: ASSLRANYEQY
clone_size: few; j_call: TRBJ2-2; v_call: TRBV9; cdr3_aa: ASSPLVTFGELF
clone_size: -; j_call: TRBJ2-2; v_call: TRBV20-1; cdr3_aa: SAPDANTGELF
clone_size: -; j_call: TRBJ2-7; v_call: TRBV18; cdr3_aa: ASSPNEEQY
clone_size: few; j_call: TRBJ2-7; v_call: TRBV20-1; cdr3_aa: SADTGRGRGTRGYEQY
clone_size: few; j_call: TRBJ2-1; v_call: TRBV20-1; cdr3_aa: SALLAGGPYEQF
clone_size: few; j_call: TRBJ1-1; v_call: TRBV20-1; cdr3_aa: SANRGVNTEAF
clone_size: -; j_call: TRBJ2-7; v_call: TRBV27; cdr3_aa: ASSFGGGPLGQY
clone_size: -; j_call: TRBJ2-7; v_call: TRBV11-2; cdr3_aa: ASRELGSSGDRSNEQY
clone_size: few; j_call: TRBJ1-2; v_call: TRBV15; cdr3_aa: ATSRENYGYT
clone_size: -; j_call: TRBJ2-1; v_call: TRBV20-1; cdr3_aa: SARDPARGNEQF
clone_size: -; j_call: TRBJ1-1; v_call: TRBV5-1; cdr3_aa: ASSLGGGVRSEAF
clone_size: -; j_call: TRBJ2-3; v_call: TRBV18; cdr3_aa: ASSPILADTQY
clone_size: few; j_call: TRBJ2-7; v_call: TRBV7-2; cdr3_aa: ASSLRIGVEQY
clone_size: few; j_call: TRBJ1-5; v_call: TRBV5-1; cdr3_aa: ASSLTGTKNQPQH
clone_size: -; j_call: TRBJ1-1; v_call: TRBV28; cdr3_aa: ASSSGQDTRNTEAF
clone_size: many; j_call: TRBJ1-6; v_call: TRBV12-3/TRBV12-4; cdr3_aa: ASSLSPDSPLH
clone_size: -; j_call: TRBJ2-5; v_call: TRBV6-5; cdr3_aa: ASSWGGIQETQY
clone_size: few; j_call: TRBJ1-6; v_call: TRBV20-1; cdr3_aa: SAPQEGRYNSPLH
clone_size: -; j_call: TRBJ1-4; v_call: TRBV12-3/TRBV12-4; cdr3_aa: ASILGQGVATNEKLF
clone_size: -; j_call: TRBJ1-1; v_call: TRBV5-4; cdr3_aa: ASSSPGTKNTEAF
clone_size: few; j_call: TRBJ2-5; v_call: TRBV5-1; cdr3_aa: ASSVEGFRETQY
clone_size: few; j_call: TRBJ2-3; v_call: TRBV7-9; cdr3_aa: ATPANGNTDTQY
clone_size: few; j_call: TRBJ2-5; v_call: TRBV12-3/TRBV12-4; cdr3_aa: ASSFDGGAETQY
clone_size: few; j_call: TRBJ1-2; v_call: TRBV5-1; cdr3_aa: ASSLGANPRTNYGYT
clone_size: few; j_call: TRBJ1-5; v_call: TRBV12-3/TRBV12-4; cdr3_aa: ASSFSHGQPQH
clone_size: -; j_call: TRBJ2-5; v_call: TRBV6-1; cdr3_aa: ASRPPGLAVQETQY
clone_size: -; j_call: TRBJ2-7; v_call: TRBV29-1; cdr3_aa: SVGGGQGNYEQY
clone_size: -; j_call: TRBJ2-1; v_call: TRBV28; cdr3_aa: ASSLGQFLGSYNEQF
clone_size: -; j_call: TRBJ2-6; v_call: TRBV27; cdr3_aa: ASRGQGFSSGANVLT
clone_size: few; j_call: TRBJ1-1; v_call: TRBV11-2; cdr3_aa: ASSLDGNMNTEAF
clone_size: -; j_call: TRBJ1-1; v_call: TRBV29-1; cdr3_aa: SVPRGGTEAF
clone_size: many; j_call: TRBJ2-7; v_call: TRBV12-3/TRBV12-4; cdr3_aa: ASSPGLAGDEQY
clone_size: few; j_call: TRBJ1-6; v_call: TRBV20-1; cdr3_aa: SARGPGENSPLH